This T cell receptor beta chain was found in a study of T cell responses to AZD1222 COVID-19 vaccine. Broader study findings: Clonal diversity was possibly underestimated; the donors were predominantly white British and more often female. Repertoire samples came only from after the peak T cell response.

Generated by immunoSEQ multiplex PCR, the TCRdb table keeps only in-frame clones and is missing some. The repertoire holds about 120,000 clones, with 88% as singletons. This clone was counted a single time. Antigen unknown. Germline V gives CDR1 SGDLS, CDR2 YYNGEE. The CDR3 runs to 13 residues. Trimming took off 1 base at V and 7 bases at J, with 9 bases between the two ends. This specimen consisted of peripheral blood, obtained on day 0 of MenACWY control vaccination. The sequence derives from an adult in good health. The chain uses TRBV9 and TRBJ2-1; D is unresolved. The DNA of the CDR3 is TGTGCCAGCAGCGTAACGAGCATTAATGAGCAGTTCTTC. Protein sequence: CASSVTSINEQFF.